This TCR beta chain was recovered during a study of PD-L1 blockade in urothelial cancer. Study overall: A median blood sample held approximately 140,000 T cells and tens of thousands of unique TCRs.

Added to each PCR by spiking were synthetic TCR analog templates. TCRdb's copy holds only in-frame clones and misses some; the assay was immunoSEQ multiplex PCR. Of roughly 90,000 clones listed, around 90% are singletons. The CDR3 totals 17 residues. Germline V gene sequence: CDR1 GTSNPN, CDR2 SVGIG (reference sequence). V lost 3 bases and J 0 bases, leaving 18 bases between the germline ends. Time point indicated: pretreatment peripheral blood. The number of samples from each patient was between 1 and 8, taken pretreatment and on-treatment. The clonotype originates from a woman over 75 with urothelial cancer. The chain combines TRBV30 with TRBJ1-5; D unclear. The starting material was PBMCs, obtained around atezolizumab (anti-PD-L1) treatment. CDR3 sequence: CAWRKGPRTDSNQPQHF. In nucleotides, the CDR3 is TGTGCCTGGAGGAAGGGTCCCAGGACTGATAGCAATCAGCCCCAGCATTTT.